Sequencing of this TCR beta chain was carried out in a study of blood T cell repertoires in COVID-19. Study-level background: In each case, the material was cDNA or gDNA derived from T cells, B-cell-depleted T cells, or PBMCs.

Using immunoSEQ multiplex PCR, the repertoire was profiled, and TCRdb retains in-frame clones only, with some absent. The sample carries 150,000 to 160,000 clones, roughly 89% recorded once. The ends were cut back, 0 bases at V and 1 base at J, with 9 bases in the middle. The V gene's germline CDR1 is MGHRA and CDR2 YSYEKL. This CDR3 contains 15 residues. This clonotype was obtained from a man aged 50 to 60 with acute or convalescent COVID-19. The gene calls are TRBV4-1 and TRBJ1-1; TRBD1 is a possible D gene (6 bases). The sample comprised peripheral blood. The CDR3 coding sequence is TGCGCCAGCAGCCAAGATGGGGGCACGAACACTGAAGCTTTCTTT. Its translation is CASSQDGGTNTEAFF.